Presented here are 8 T cell receptor beta chains from one specimen sequenced in a study of blood T cell repertoires in COVID-19. Generated by immunoSEQ multiplex PCR, the TCRdb table keeps only in-frame clones and is missing some. This table holds 200,000 to 300,000 clones, approximately 89% found once. The sequenced sample was PBMCs or T cells enriched from blood (not recorded which). The receptors originated from a young woman who had recovered from COVID-19.

The chain recombines TRBV4-2 with TRBJ2-5, with 7 bases lining up with TRBD2. This CDR3 has 17 residues. V gave up 1 base and J gave up 4 bases; unmatched junction bases: 12. Germline V CDR1 and CDR2: LGHNA, YNFKEQ. CDR3 DNA sequence: TGTGCCAGCAGCCAAGTTGGTGGGAGGGCCAGCCGAGAGACCCAGTACTTC. Translating gives CASSQVGGRASRETQYF.

This chain connects TRBV6-5 to TRBJ2-5, with D hard to call. This CDR3 region has 15 residues. With 4 bases removed from V and 0 bases from J, the gap between germline ends came to 12 bases. CDR1 is MNHEY, CDR2 SVGAGI, per germline. The CDR3 loop is CASSSARRDQETQYF. In DNA form, the CDR3 reads TGTGCCAGCAGTTCCGCGCGACGGGACCAAGAGACCCAGTACTTC.

The chain couples TRBV9 to TRBJ2-2, with a weak D call TRBD2 (6 bases). The germline gives CDR1 SGDLS, CDR2 YYNGEE. V dropped 2 bases and J dropped 0 bases, with 8 bases sitting between them. CDR3 size: 15 residues. The CDR3 sequence: CASSVRGTNTGELFF. The DNA for the CDR3 is TGTGCCAGCAGCGTTCGGGGGACGAACACCGGGGAGCTGTTTTTT.

V is TRBV19 and J is TRBJ2-1; 10 positions match TRBD2. Trimming cost V 1 base and J 7 bases; bases outside gene matches: 4. The CDR3 is 15 amino acids. CDR1 is LNHDA and CDR2 is SQIVND in the germline V gene (reference sequence). The CDR3 DNA is TGTGCCAGTAGTATAGCTCTAGCGGGGGATAATGAGCAGTTCTTC. Translated, it gives CASSIALAGDNEQFF.

The rearrangement uses TRBV28 and TRBJ1-6, with 7 bases matching TRBD1. The V gene's germline CDR1 is MDHEN and CDR2 SYDVKM. This CDR3 comprises 12 residues. V lost 6 bases to trimming and J lost 15 bases; unmatched junction nucleotides: 8. The CDR3 region is CASSSTGTYLHF. For the CDR3, the DNA is TGTGCCAGCAGCTCGACAGGGACCTACCTCCACTTT.

The chain couples TRBV25-1 to TRBJ2-5; tentatively, D is TRBD2 (6 bases). Germline V CDR1 and CDR2: MGHDK, SYGVNS. V was shortened by 6 bases and J by 0 bases, with 11 bases between the two germline ends. This CDR3 spans 14 amino acids. CDR3 in DNA: TGTGCCAGCAGCCCCCGGGAGAACCAAGAGACCCAGTACTTC. Translation: CASSPRENQETQYF.

The rearrangement joins TRBV7-2 to TRBJ1-5, with D possibly TRBD1 on 5 matching bases. V was cut by 2 bases and J by 9 bases, with 17 bases left in between. CDR1 is SGHTA and CDR2 is FQGNSA in the germline V gene. The CDR3 consists of 15 residues. The CDR3 here is CASSLIGRSGGPQHF. CDR3 in DNA: TGTGCCAGCAGCTTAATTGGACGTAGCGGGGGGCCCCAGCATTTT.

The chain employs TRBV10-3 and TRBJ1-2; 11 bases are shared with TRBD1. CDR3 length: 16 amino acids. V lost 3 bases, J lost 5 bases, and 8 bases stayed unmatched. Germline CDR1 reads ENHRY; CDR2 reads SYGVKD. The CDR3 DNA sequence: TGTGCCATCAGTGAATTTCGGGACAGGGGGGCTTATGGCTACACCTTC. Protein product: CAISEFRDRGAYGYTF.